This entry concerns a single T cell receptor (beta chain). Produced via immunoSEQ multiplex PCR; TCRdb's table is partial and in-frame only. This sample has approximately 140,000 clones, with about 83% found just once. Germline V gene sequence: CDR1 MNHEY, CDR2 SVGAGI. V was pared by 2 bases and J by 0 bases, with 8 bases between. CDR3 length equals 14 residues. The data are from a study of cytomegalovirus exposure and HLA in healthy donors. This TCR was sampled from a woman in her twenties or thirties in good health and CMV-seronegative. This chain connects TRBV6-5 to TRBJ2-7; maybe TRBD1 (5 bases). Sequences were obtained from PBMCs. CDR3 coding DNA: TGTGCCAGCAGTTACGTAGACAGCTCCTACGAGCAGTACTTC. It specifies CASSYVDSSYEQYF.